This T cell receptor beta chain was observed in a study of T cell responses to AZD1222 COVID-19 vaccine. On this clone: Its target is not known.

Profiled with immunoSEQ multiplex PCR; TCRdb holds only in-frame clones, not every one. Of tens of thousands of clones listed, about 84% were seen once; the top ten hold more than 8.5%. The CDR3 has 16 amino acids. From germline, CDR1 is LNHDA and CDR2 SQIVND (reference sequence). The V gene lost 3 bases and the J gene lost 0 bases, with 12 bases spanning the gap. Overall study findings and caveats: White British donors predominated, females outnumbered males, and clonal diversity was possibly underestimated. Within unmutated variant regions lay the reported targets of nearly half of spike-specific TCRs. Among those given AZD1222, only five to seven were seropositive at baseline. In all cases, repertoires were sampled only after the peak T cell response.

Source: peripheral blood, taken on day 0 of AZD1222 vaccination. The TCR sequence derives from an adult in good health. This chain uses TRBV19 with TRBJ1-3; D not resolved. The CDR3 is CASSMMRSDSGNTIYF. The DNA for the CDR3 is TGTGCCAGTAGTATGATGAGGTCAGACTCTGGAAACACCATATATTTT.